A selection of T cell receptor beta chains follows, all from one sample in a study of T cells in Graves' hyperthyroidism and ophthalmopathy. MiXCR was run by TCRdb on the multiplex PCR reads, yielding one entry per CDR3 protein. The sample has 690,000 or so distinct CDR3 sequences, 15% to 20% seen once; the top ten hold around 15%. Sequenced input: blood. The receptor set was obtained from a woman in her forties or fifties with Graves' hyperthyroidism that later progressed to Graves' ophthalmopathy. The conserved cysteine and the conserved F or W are not part of the CDR3 here. Each record gives: V gene, J gene, CDR3 protein.

V gene: TRBV5-6; J gene: TRBJ2-1; CDR3 protein: ASSLEGLAGVEQF
V gene: TRBV5-8; J gene: TRBJ1-2; CDR3 protein: ASSAGVANYGYT
V gene: TRBV6-1; J gene: TRBJ1-2; CDR3 protein: ASSYPLRANPYYGYT
V gene: TRBV7-8; J gene: TRBJ1-1; CDR3 protein: AAGSMNTEAF
V gene: TRBV20-1; J gene: TRBJ1-1; CDR3 protein: SARGYMNTEAF
V gene: TRBV5-1; J gene: TRBJ2-3; CDR3 protein: ASSLGLADTDTQY
V gene: TRBV28; J gene: TRBJ1-6; CDR3 protein: ASSSLTGGNSPLH
V gene: TRBV30; J gene: TRBJ2-3; CDR3 protein: ARTPSWTSNADTQY
V gene: TRBV7-8; J gene: TRBJ2-3; CDR3 protein: ASSLEPTSGGPTDTQY
V gene: TRBV11-2; J gene: TRBJ2-4; CDR3 protein: ASSFRRALAKNIQY
V gene: TRBV20-1; J gene: TRBJ2-3; CDR3 protein: SAGPAAGTDTQY
V gene: TRBV5-4; J gene: TRBJ2-3; CDR3 protein: ASSLEFERGVSTDTQY
V gene: TRBV20-1; J gene: TRBJ1-2; CDR3 protein: SASPLPGGYT
V gene: TRBV27; J gene: TRBJ1-1; CDR3 protein: ASGQGLLTEAF
V gene: TRBV5-1; J gene: TRBJ1-2; CDR3 protein: ASSFKPTGGDGYT
V gene: TRBV4-1; J gene: TRBJ1-6; CDR3 protein: ASSQASGQVNSPLH
V gene: TRBV20-1; J gene: TRBJ1-6; CDR3 protein: SAREWQGQNSPLH
V gene: TRBV11-3; J gene: TRBJ2-6; CDR3 protein: ASSSRGPSGANVLT